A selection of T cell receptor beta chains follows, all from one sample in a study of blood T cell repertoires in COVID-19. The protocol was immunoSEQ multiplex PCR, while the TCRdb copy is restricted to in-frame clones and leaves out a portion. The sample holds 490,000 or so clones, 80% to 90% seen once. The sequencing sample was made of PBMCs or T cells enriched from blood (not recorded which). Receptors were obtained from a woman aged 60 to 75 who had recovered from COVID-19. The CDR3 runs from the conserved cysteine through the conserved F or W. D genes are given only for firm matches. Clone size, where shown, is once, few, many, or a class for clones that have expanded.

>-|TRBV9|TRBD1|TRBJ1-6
TGTGCCAGCAGCGTAGGGCAGGGGGCTAGGTATAATTCACCCCTCCACTTT
CASSVGQGARYNSPLHF
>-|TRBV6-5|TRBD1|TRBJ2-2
TGTGCCAGCAGTCCCCGGGACAGGGACACCGGGGAGCTGTTTTTT
CASSPRDRDTGELFF
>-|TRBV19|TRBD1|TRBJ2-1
TGTGCCAGCCAAAACGCAAAGACAGGGTTTAATGAGCAGTTCTTC
CASQNAKTGFNEQFF
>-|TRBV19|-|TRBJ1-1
TGTGCCAGTAGGACAGGTGACCTCGGGAACACTGAAGCTTTCTTT
CASRTGDLGNTEAFF
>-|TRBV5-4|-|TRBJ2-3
TGTGCCAGCAGCCCACGACTGAACCCTAGCACAGATACGCAGTATTTT
CASSPRLNPSTDTQYF
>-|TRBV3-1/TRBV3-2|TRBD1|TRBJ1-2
TGTGCCAGCAGATGGACAGGGGGCGGCTACACCTTC
CASRWTGGGYTF
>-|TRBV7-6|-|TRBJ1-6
TGTGCCAGCAGCTTTGGGGGGATAAGTGATAATTCACCCCTCCACTTT
CASSFGGISDNSPLHF
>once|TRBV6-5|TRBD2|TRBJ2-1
TGTGCCAGCATTTCGGGGGGGCTCGGGAATGAGCAGTTCTTC
CASISGGLGNEQFF
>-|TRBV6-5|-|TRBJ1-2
TGTGCCAGCAGTTACCCGGGGACTCTGTCTAACTATGGCTACACCTTC
CASSYPGTLSNYGYTF
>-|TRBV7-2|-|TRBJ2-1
TGTGCCAGCAGCTTAACAGTGTACAATGAGCAGTTCTTC
CASSLTVYNEQFF
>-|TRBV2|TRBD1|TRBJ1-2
TGTGCCAGCAGTGAAGCGACAGGGAGAAATGGCTACACCTTC
CASSEATGRNGYTF
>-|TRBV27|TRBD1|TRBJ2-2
TGTGCCAGCAGAGGACAGGGTGGCACCGGGGAGCTGTTTTTT
CASRGQGGTGELFF
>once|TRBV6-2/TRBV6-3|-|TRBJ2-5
TGTGCCAGCAGTTCCGCTGGTTTGGGGCAGGAGACCCAGTACTTC
CASSSAGLGQETQYF
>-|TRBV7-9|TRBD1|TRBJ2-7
TGTGCCAGCAGCTTAGGGACAGGGGGCCTGTACGAGCAGTACTTC
CASSLGTGGLYEQYF
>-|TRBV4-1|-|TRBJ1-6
TGCGCCAGCAGCCCCCTGCCGGGGGGCGGTTCACCCCTCCACTTT
CASSPLPGGGSPLHF
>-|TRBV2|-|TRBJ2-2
TGTGCCAGCAGTGAAGCGCGTGGCTCGAGGGGGGAGCTGTTTTTT
CASSEARGSRGELFF
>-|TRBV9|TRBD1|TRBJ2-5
TGTGCCAGCAGCCCCTACCACAGGGGAGAGGGGGAGACCCAGTACTTC
CASSPYHRGEGETQYF
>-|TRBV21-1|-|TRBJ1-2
TGTGCCAGCAGCAAAAGTTCAGGGAACCATGGCTACACCTTC
CASSKSSGNHGYTF
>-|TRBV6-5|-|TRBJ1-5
TGTGCCAGCAAAAAGGAGCCTGATCAGCCCCAGCATTTT
CASKKEPDQPQHF
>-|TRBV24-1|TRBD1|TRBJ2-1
TGTGCCACCAGTGATCGGGACAGTAGCTCCTACAATGAGCAGTTCTTC
CATSDRDSSSYNEQFF
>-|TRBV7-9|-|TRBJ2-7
TGTGCCAGCAGCGCGAGTCCCTACGAGCAGTACTTC
CASSASPYEQYF
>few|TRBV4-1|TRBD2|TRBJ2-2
TGCGCCAGCAGCCAAGAAGCGGGGGTGACCACCGGGGAGCTGTTTTTT
CASSQEAGVTTGELFF
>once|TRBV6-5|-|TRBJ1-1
TGTGCCAGCAGTTACGACGCAGGGGTGGGTACTGAAGCTTTCTTT
CASSYDAGVGTEAFF
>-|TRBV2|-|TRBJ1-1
TGTGCCAGCAGGGGGGGTTCTGAAGCTTTCTTT
CASRGGSEAFF
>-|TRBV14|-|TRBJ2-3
TGTGCCAGCAGCCACAATTTGGGCTACGTCACAGATACGCAGTATTTT
CASSHNLGYVTDTQYF
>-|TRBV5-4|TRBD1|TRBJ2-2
TGTGCCAGCAGCTTTGGACAGGGGGCTCTCGGGGAGCTGTTTTTT
CASSFGQGALGELFF
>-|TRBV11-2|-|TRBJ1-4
TGTGCCAGCAGCTTAGGAGGTATTAATGAAAAACTGTTTTTT
CASSLGGINEKLFF
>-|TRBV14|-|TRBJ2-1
TGTGCCAGCAGCCGCTTCTTCAGGGGCAGAGAGAACTACAATGAGCAGTTCTTC
CASSRFFRGRENYNEQFF
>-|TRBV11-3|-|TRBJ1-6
TGTGCCAGCCGGTCAGGGGCCTCACCCCTCCACTTT
CASRSGASPLHF
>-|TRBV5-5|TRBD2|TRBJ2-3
TGTGCCAGCAGCTTCTTCCCTAGCGGGGGGCCCAGCACAGATACGCAGTATTTT
CASSFFPSGGPSTDTQYF
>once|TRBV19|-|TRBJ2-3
TGTGCCAGTAGTATAATGTCTAGCGTGGCAGATACGCAGTATTTT
CASSIMSSVADTQYF
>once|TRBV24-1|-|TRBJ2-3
TGTGCCACCAGTGATTTATCCGGGGGGCCGTACGATACGCAGTATTTT
CATSDLSGGPYDTQYF
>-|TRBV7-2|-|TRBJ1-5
TGTGCCAGCAGCTTAGATAGTAATCAGCCCCAGCATTTT
CASSLDSNQPQHF
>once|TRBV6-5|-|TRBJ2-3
TGTGCCAGCAGTCCGGGGGCAGATACGCAGTATTTT
CASSPGADTQYF
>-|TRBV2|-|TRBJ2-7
TGTGCCAGCAGTGAGCCGGGCGAGCAGTACTTC
CASSEPGEQYF
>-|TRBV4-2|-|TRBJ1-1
TGTGCCAGCAGCCTAGTTGGTCTGAACACTGAAGCTTTCTTT
CASSLVGLNTEAFF
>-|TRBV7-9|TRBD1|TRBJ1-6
TGTGCCAGCAGCCCGACAGGGTCCGGCAATTCACCCCTCCACTTT
CASSPTGSGNSPLHF
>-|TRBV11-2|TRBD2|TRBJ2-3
TGTGCCAGCAGTTTAATCGCGGGGGGGCCCACAGATACGCAGTATTTT
CASSLIAGGPTDTQYF
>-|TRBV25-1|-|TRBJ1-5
TGTGCCACTGAGAAAGAGAATCAGCCCCAGCATTTT
CATEKENQPQHF
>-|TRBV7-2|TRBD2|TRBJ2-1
TGTGCCAGCAGCTTATTAATACTAGCGGGGAAGGATGAGCAGTTCTTC
CASSLLILAGKDEQFF
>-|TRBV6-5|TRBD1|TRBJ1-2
TGTGCCAGCACGCCGCAGGGACAGTCCTTCTATGGCTACACCTTC
CASTPQGQSFYGYTF
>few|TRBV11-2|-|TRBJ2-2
TGTGCCAGCAGCTTCCCTACCGCCCGCACCGGGGAGCTGTTTTTT
CASSFPTARTGELFF